The 5 T cell receptor beta chains below were found in one sample sequenced in a study of T-cell memory formation after mild COVID-19. TCRdb reprocessed the 5' RACE reads with MiXCR, giving one entry per CDR3 protein. The sample carries approximately 250,000 distinct CDR3 sequences, 15% recorded once. Sequencing was carried out using PBMCs or a T cell subset sorted from them (not recorded which). These TCRs come from an adult woman who had mild COVID-19 (a few samples of this study predate the infection). Cell type and time point are not known.

The chain recombines TRBV12-3 or TRBV12-4 with TRBJ2-3; TRBD2 aligns across 12 bases. V lost 6 bases and J lost 2; bases outside the gene matches: 3. The CDR3 is 15 amino acids. For the CDR3, the DNA is TGTGCCAGCAGCCGGACTAGCGGGATCACAGATACGCAGTATTTT. This translates into CASSRTSGITDTQYF.

This CDR3 is CASSTRGRVTDTQYF. CDR3 DNA: TGTGCCAGCAGCACCAGGGGGCGCGTCACAGATACGCAGTATTTT. The chain has TRBV5-4 and TRBJ2-3, with 8 positions matching TRBD1. V dropped 4 bases and J dropped 2; count of bases not matched to a gene: 6. From germline, CDR1 is SGHNT and CDR2 YYREEE (reference sequence). There are 15 residues in the CDR3.

This clonotype was observed a handful of times. The chain links TRBV5-8 to TRBJ1-2; TRBD1 might be the D (6 bases). From germline, CDR1 is SGHTS and CDR2 YDEGEE. This CDR3 spans 15 amino acids. Between the trimmed V and J ends, which lost 4 bases and 0 bases, there was a span of 13 bases. The CDR3 reads CASSIEGHPNYGYTF. CDR3 DNA sequence: TGTGCCAGCAGCATCGAGGGACACCCTAACTATGGCTACACCTTC.

The chain is built from TRBV3-1 and TRBJ2-7; D not resolved. Trimming took 0 bases from V and 9 from J, leaving 15 bases between them. There are 14 residues in the CDR3. Germline V gene sequence: CDR1 LGHDT, CDR2 YNNKEL (reference sequence). The DNA of the CDR3 is TGTGCCAGCAGCCAAGATTTGGCCCAAGTGGGGCAGTACTTC. Its protein product is CASSQDLAQVGQYF.

V gene TRBV12-3 or TRBV12-4 combines with J gene TRBJ1-1, with D maybe TRBD1 (6 bases). The V and J ends lost 7 bases and 3 bases respectively, with 15 bases between them. The CDR3 is 14 amino acids. As DNA, the CDR3 is TGTGCCAGCACCCCAGGAGGGGGGGACACTGAAGCTTTCTTT. Residues: CASTPGGGDTEAFF.